This T cell receptor beta chain is from a study of blood T cell repertoires in COVID-19 (dated by TCRdb to the early 2020s). For the study in its entirety: Samples covering the acute and convalescent phases of COVID-19 were provided by collaborators in the United States, Italy and Spain. The material from the prospective study consisted of cDNA or gDNA derived from T cells, B-cell-depleted T cells, or PBMCs. Deeply sampled blood TCRbeta repertoires from subjects exposed to, actively infected with, or recovered from COVID-19 were included in the dataset. A freely available public database, intended as a resource for researchers studying the immune response to SARS-CoV-2, is where the repertoires were released. Samples were obtained from the ongoing ImmuneRACE study (first 160 participants) and from 1,254 subjects provided by 6 global collaborators. The sample metadata nearly always contained a de-identified subject ID, COVID-19 status, age in years and sex. Where HLA class I and class II types were available, the types were taken from metadata supplied by the sample provider, not from assay-based typing. Study-level results and caveats: Clinical and demographic metadata were provided uncurated, with the amount varying by source and participant.

TCRbeta CDR3 regions were amplified from genomic DNA using the immunoSEQ Assay, a bias-controlled multiplex PCR. As for the original processing: Within the assay, amplification of reference gene primers was used to estimate how many nucleated cells each sample contained. Sequence reads were collapsed and filtered to measure the absolute abundance of every unique TCRbeta CDR3 rearrangement. For each sample, productive Simpson clonality was calculated by taking the square root of Simpson's diversity index across productive rearrangements. Not all clones reach the TCRdb copy of this immuneACCESS table, which keeps in-frame sequences only. Checked studies attribute under half of the gap to unresolved V genes and leave the rest unexplained. The V and J calls and clone size were taken over from that table, and D and trimming were inferred from the DNA. Present in this sample are 250,000 to 350,000 clones, 75% to 90% of which were seen just once. The top ten hold 4.3% of the sample.

For CDR1 and CDR2, the germline V gene lists SGDLS and YYNGEE. V is pared back by 5 bases and J by 2 bases, with 10 bases lying between the germline termini. From the cysteine through the phenylalanine, the CDR3 covers 13 amino acids. The kept DNA is CDR3 alone, 39 bases in frame from the first base. In the prospective study, participants were about 18 to 90 years old, resided in 24 geographic areas of the United States, and were enrolled through a virtual design. In the prospective study, participants were assigned to cohorts based on the clinical history participants reported in a screening survey and a study questionnaire. ImmuneRACE Cohort 3 recovered participants were defined by two consecutive negative NP/OP PCR tests, healthcare professional clearance, or symptom resolution. Mobile phlebotomists in the prospective study collected whole blood, serum and a nasopharyngeal or oropharyngeal swab from every participant. Over a roughly two-month period, participants in the prospective study had the option of providing additional blood draws and questionnaires. Before DNA extraction, blood samples from the prospective study were shipped at room temperature or frozen.

On this clone: There is no known antigen for this receptor. Base qualities are not at hand, and no much larger clone is one base apart.

The V and J genes are TRBV9 and TRBJ1-2; a confident D gene designation cannot be given. Material: PBMCs or T cells enriched from blood (not recorded which). This receptor was identified in a woman in her thirties who had recovered from COVID-19. The CDR3 is CASSPGKNYGYTF. The sequenced DNA: TGTGCCAGCAGTCCCGGGAAAAACTATGGCTACACCTTC.